This T cell receptor (beta chain) came from a study of blood T cell repertoires in COVID-19. This CDR3 is 12 amino acids long. CDR1 is ENHRY and CDR2 is SYGVKD in the germline V gene. Trimming shortened V by 3 bases and J by 4 bases, and 7 bases separated the two germline ends. This clone appeared once. Data came from immunoSEQ multiplex PCR; TCRdb stores just in-frame clones and leaves some out. The sample contains 200,000 or so clones, around 80% of which appear only once. The chain is built from TRBV10-3 and TRBJ2-7; D is undetermined. This TCR derives from a woman between 55 and 75 years old who had recovered from COVID-19. Sequencing input: peripheral blood. CDR3 nucleotide sequence: TGTGCCATCAGTGACCCAGGATACGAGCAGTACTTC. Its translation: CAISDPGYEQYF.